The 29 T cell receptor beta chains in this list originate from one sample, sequenced in a study of shared clonotypes between healthy human individuals. Only in-frame clones appear in the TCRdb table, and some are missing; sequencing was by immunoSEQ multiplex PCR. The sample shows more than 550,000 clones, 72% of them seen only once. The sample was memory CD4+ T cells sorted from blood. Subset noted: CD45RA-negative fraction. These receptors were taken from a woman aged 25 to 39 in good health.

The V and J genes are TRBV11-2 and TRBJ2-5; D might be TRBD2 (5 bases). The V and J ends lost 6 bases and 1 base respectively, with 15 bases between them. Per germline, CDR1 SGHAT and CDR2 FQNNGV. The CDR3 runs to 15 residues. CDR3 loop: CASRSVAGGQETQYF. The CDR3 DNA is TGTGCCAGCAGGTCAGTCGCGGGCGGCCAAGAGACCCAGTACTTC.

CDR3 DNA: TGCGCCAGCAGCCCAACTCGCGGTTCCTACGAGCAGTACTTC. Residues: CASSPTRGSYEQYF. The chain couples TRBV5-1 to TRBJ2-7; D ambiguous. The V gene lost 4 bases and the J gene lost 1 base, with 12 bases spanning the gap. The germline CDR1 and CDR2 sequences are SGHRS and YFSETQ. The CDR3 has 14 amino acids.

J is TRBJ2-7 and V is TRBV19; D uncertain. The ends were cut back, 6 bases at V and 2 bases at J, with 14 bases in the middle. Germline V CDR1 and CDR2: LNHDA, SQIVND (reference sequence). The CDR3 has 14 amino acids. CDR3 bases: TGTGCCAGTAGCCCCCAACTCCCAACCTACGAGCAGTACTTC. Its protein product is CASSPQLPTYEQYF.

The CDR3, as DNA: TGTGCCAGCAGCGTCACAGGGGTGGACGCCCACCAATATGGCTACACCTTC. It specifies CASSVTGVDAHQYGYTF. The chain has TRBV7-9 and TRBJ1-2; TRBD1 matches 7 bases. CDR3 length equals 17 residues. The V gene end was trimmed by 5 bases and the J gene end by 5 bases; junction bases not matched to a gene: 17. CDR1 is SEHNR and CDR2 is FQNEAQ in the germline V gene (reference sequence).

Here the CDR3 reads CASKPGVLSYGYTF. DNA for the CDR3: TGTGCCAGCAAGCCTGGGGTCTTGAGCTATGGCTACACCTTC. The chain couples TRBV27 to TRBJ1-2; D remains ambiguous. CDR3 length: 14 residues. The germline CDR1 and CDR2 sequences are MNHEY and SMNVEV (reference sequence). Trimming took off 7 bases at V and 4 bases at J, with 16 bases between the two ends.

This clone appeared once. The CDR3 reads CASSQDGTGGGGYTF. CDR3 bases: TGTGCCAGCAGCCAAGATGGGACAGGGGGCGGTGGCTACACCTTC. The chain is built from TRBV4-2 and TRBJ1-2; 12 nucleotides line up with TRBD1. Looked up from germline, CDR1 is LGHNA and CDR2 is YNFKEQ. Trimming cost V 0 bases and J 7 bases; bases outside gene matches: 3. The length of the CDR3 is 15 residues.

This clone was found a few times. The gene calls are TRBV5-6 and TRBJ1-2, with 9 bases aligning to TRBD1. The CDR3 consists of 14 residues. Germline CDR1 and CDR2: SGHDT and YYEEEE. The V segment lost 3 bases and the J segment 8 bases; nucleotides outside the gene matches: 8. In DNA form, the CDR3 reads TGTGCCAGCAGCTCCTTACAGGGGGCGTTCGGCTACACCTTC. Its protein product is CASSSLQGAFGYTF. Together with reference TRBV5-6 and TRBJ1-2, the CDR3 gives the full variable domain: DAGVTQSPTHLIKTRGQQVTLRCSPKSGHDTVSWYQQALGQGPQFIFQYYEEEERQRGNFPDRFSGHQFPNYSSELNVNALLLGDSALYLCASSSLQGAFGYTFGSGTRLTVV.

The chain couples TRBV19 to TRBJ2-2; D is ambiguous. V lost 7 bases and J lost 6, with 9 bases in between. From germline, CDR1 is LNHDA and CDR2 SQIVND (reference sequence). This CDR3 region has 12 residues. The CDR3 nucleotides are TGTGCCAGTAACTGGCCGCCCGGGGAGCTGTTTTTT. Translating gives CASNWPPGELFF.

CDR3 loop: CASSAPGADIQYF. CDR3 nucleotide sequence: TGTGCCAGCAGCGCCCCGGGAGCTGACATTCAGTACTTC. The V and J genes are TRBV13 and TRBJ2-4; a possible D gene is TRBD2 (6 bases). The CDR3 extends over 13 amino acids. CDR1 is PRHDT and CDR2 is FYEKMQ in the germline V gene (reference sequence). Trimming removed 5 bases at V and 8 bases at J, with 13 bases between.

V is TRBV4-2 and J is TRBJ2-7, with a possible D match to TRBD2 (5 bases). The V and J ends lost 5 bases and 6 bases respectively, with 17 bases between them. CDR1 is LGHNA and CDR2 is YNFKEQ in the germline V gene. The CDR3 contains 14 residues. The chain's CDR3 is CASSLVLASTEQYF. Here the CDR3 DNA reads TGTGCCAGCAGCTTAGTGTTGGCTAGCACCGAGCAGTACTTC.

The chain carries TRBV27 and TRBJ1-1; weak D call: TRBD1 (5 bases). The length of the CDR3 is 12 residues. The germline V and J ends were trimmed by 5 bases and 2 bases, with 6 bases remaining between them. Germline CDR1 and CDR2: MNHEY and SMNVEV (reference sequence). The CDR3 is CASSGQNTEAFF. The CDR3 coding sequence is TGTGCCAGCAGTGGACAAAACACTGAAGCTTTCTTT.

The rearrangement uses TRBV6-4 and TRBJ2-2; D unclear. CDR3 size: 12 residues. Trimming stripped 0 bases from V and 8 bases from J, with 4 bases between. Germline CDR1 reads MRHNA; CDR2 reads SNTAGT. The chain's CDR3 is CASSDSWGELFF. The CDR3 region has the DNA TGTGCCAGCAGTGACTCCTGGGGGGAGCTGTTTTTT.

V is TRBV19 and J is TRBJ1-2, with 9 bases lining up with TRBD1. Per the germline V gene, CDR1 is LNHDA and CDR2 is SQIVND (reference sequence). With V trimmed by 7 bases and J by 4 bases, 7 bases remained unmatched. The CDR3 spans 14 residues. This chain's CDR3 is CASTATGGGYGYTF. The CDR3 DNA reads as TGTGCCAGTACCGCGACAGGGGGAGGCTATGGCTACACCTTC.

V and J are TRBV28 and TRBJ1-5; the match to TRBD1 covers 8 bases. Germline trimming cut 7 bases from V and 7 bases from J; bases unmatched to any gene: 18. This CDR3 comprises 17 residues. Germline assignment: CDR1 MDHEN and CDR2 SYDVKM. The CDR3 DNA reads as TGTGCCAGCATTCAAACTCAGGGGGCAACGGGGGCCCAGCCCCAGCATTTT. It translates to CASIQTQGATGAQPQHF.

The chain uses TRBV21-1 and TRBJ1-4. TRBV21-1 is a pseudogene segment. CDR3 size: 14 residues. The CDR3 nucleotides read TGTGCCGGGGGGCCGGCAGGGTTTTTCGAAAAACTGTTTTTT. It encodes CAGGPAGFFEKLFF.

This clone was detected only a few times. The chain carries TRBV4-2 and TRBJ2-5, with TRBD1 as a possible D gene (5 bases). The J call is uncertain, as TRBJ2-7 better fits the DNA end. CDR1 LGHNA and CDR2 YNFKEQ come from the germline V gene. The CDR3 consists of 13 residues. The CDR3 DNA follows: TGTGCCAGCAGCCAACCTGACAGCTACGAGCAGTACTTC. This codes for CASSQPDSYEQYF.

CDR3 sequence: CASSHEAGGTEAFF. The DNA for the CDR3 is TGTGCCAGTAGTCATGAGGCGGGTGGCACTGAAGCTTTCTTT. The rearrangement links TRBV19 to TRBJ1-1; D uncertain. CDR3 length: 14 amino acids. V was pared by 5 bases and J by 4 bases, with 14 bases between. Germline V gene data show CDR1 as LNHDA and CDR2 as SQIVND (reference sequence).

The sample holds a few counts of this clone. The chain combines TRBV7-2 with TRBJ2-1; 10 bases fit TRBD2. V was clipped by 1 base and J by 2 bases; unmatched bases: 2. CDR3 length: 16 residues. Germline V gene data show CDR1 as SGHTA and CDR2 as FQGNSA. This chain's CDR3 is CASSLGGTSAYNEQFF. In nucleotides, the CDR3 is TGTGCCAGCAGCTTAGGCGGGACTAGCGCCTACAATGAGCAGTTCTTC.

As regards this clone: The same CDR3 arises from other DNA sequences in this sample as well. This rearrangement joins TRBV5-8 to TRBJ2-3, with D possibly being TRBD2 (6 bases). Germline CDR1 and CDR2: SGHTS and YDEGEE. Deletions cut 1 base from V and 6 bases from J, with 9 bases between. The CDR3 extends over 13 amino acids. CDR3 amino acids: CASSLRGGDTQYF. CDR3 coding DNA: TGTGCCAGCAGCTTGCGTGGGGGGGATACGCAGTATTTT.

The V gene is TRBV29-1, the J gene TRBJ2-1, with TRBD2 identical over 10 bases. CDR3 size: 18 residues. Germline CDR1 is SQVTM and CDR2 is ANQGSEA. V trimming: 6 bases; J trimming: 2 bases; junction bases outside the gene matches: 16. CDR3 in amino acids: CSVPRGRGAGGAYNEQFF. For the CDR3, the DNA is TGCAGCGTCCCTAGGGGCAGAGGAGCGGGAGGGGCCTACAATGAGCAGTTCTTC.

The chain combines TRBV19 with TRBJ1-5, with TRBD1 as a possible D gene (6 bases). Trimming took off 5 bases at V and 0 bases at J, with 11 bases between the two ends. Germline CDR1 is LNHDA and CDR2 is SQIVND (reference sequence). The CDR3 loop spans 15 amino acids. In DNA form, the CDR3 reads TGTGCCAGTAGTGATCAGGGGCTTAGCAATCAGCCCCAGCATTTT. Its protein product is CASSDQGLSNQPQHF.

This clone was seen at least ten times. V and J are TRBV7-2 and TRBJ1-1; D gene uncertain. The CDR3 consists of 15 residues. The germline gives CDR1 SGHTA, CDR2 FQGNSA. V was cut by 5 bases and J by 6 bases, with 19 bases left in between. CDR3 sequence reads: CASSRRMTPGAEAFF. In nucleotides, the CDR3 is TGTGCCAGCAGCCGTAGAATGACCCCGGGAGCTGAAGCTTTCTTT.

V usage is TRBV27 and J usage is TRBJ1-5, with a weak D call TRBD1 (5 bases). CDR1 MNHEY and CDR2 SMNVEV come from the germline V gene (reference sequence). The CDR3 is 16 residues long. V gave up 5 bases and J gave up 3 bases, with 17 bases separating them. CDR3 sequence (DNA): TGTGCCAGCAGTACCCGACGGGGGGGGACCAATCAGCCCCAGCATTTT. It codes for CASSTRRGGTNQPQHF.

As to this clone: At one end the junction does not follow the germline gene, possibly because of a read error. J is TRBJ2-7 and V is TRBV7-9, with TRBD1 as a possible D gene (6 bases). The CDR3 extends over 13 amino acids. Looked up from germline, CDR1 is SEHNR and CDR2 is FQNEAQ (reference sequence). The CDR3 protein is CASSLAGQLGSEF. CDR3 in DNA: TGTGCCAGCAGCTTAGCCGGACAGCTCGGAAGTGAATTC.

This clone was counted only a few times. The CDR3 region is CASSYSRQFYGYTF. Written as DNA, the CDR3 is TGTGCCAGCAGTTACTCGAGACAGTTTTATGGCTACACCTTC. V and J are TRBV6-5 and TRBJ1-2, with D possibly matching TRBD1 (5 bases). The CDR3 is made up of 14 amino acids. Trimming stripped 0 bases from V and 5 bases from J, with 10 bases between. Germline-derived CDR1 and CDR2 are MNHEY and SVGAGI.

This chain uses TRBV2 with TRBJ1-1; perhaps TRBD1 as D (5 bases). The germline V and J ends were trimmed by 4 bases and 5 bases, with 11 bases remaining between them. The CDR3 has 13 amino acids. Germline loops: CDR1 SNHLY, CDR2 FYNNEI. The CDR3 DNA follows: TGTGCCAGCAGTGGGAGGGGTTTTACTGAAGCTTTCTTT. Translated: CASSGRGFTEAFF.

The rearrangement joins TRBV18 to TRBJ1-1, with no clear D. Trimming removed 5 bases from V and 3 bases from J, with 10 bases in between. Germline V CDR1 and CDR2: KGHSH, LQKENI. The CDR3 sequence is 13 residues long. CDR3 in DNA: TGTGCCAGCTCAGGGGTTTTGGACACTGAAGCTTTCTTT. As protein: CASSGVLDTEAFF. The full variable domain, its missing parts supplied by reference TRBV18 and TRBJ1-1, is NAGVMQNPRHLVRRRGQEARLRCSPMKGHSHVYWYRQLPEEGLKFMVYLQKENIIDESGMPKERFSAEFPKEGPSILRIQQVVRGDSAAYFCASSGVLDTEAFFGQGTRLTVV.

The gene calls are TRBV15 and TRBJ2-2; D is perhaps TRBD1 (5 bases). V was cut by 0 bases and J by 4 bases, with 12 bases left in between. The CDR3 totals 16 residues. Germline CDR1 is LNHNV and CDR2 is YYDKDF (reference sequence). Here the CDR3 reads CATSRDLDTFTGELFF. DNA of the CDR3: TGTGCCACCAGCAGAGACCTGGACACCTTCACCGGGGAGCTGTTTTTT.

The chain recombines TRBV7-2 with TRBJ2-7, with 11 bases that match TRBD2. This CDR3 is 16 amino acids long. V shed 5 bases, J shed 1 base, and the junction held 7 bases outside the gene matches. The germline V gene has CDR1 SGHTA and CDR2 FQGNSA. CDR3 in DNA: TGTGCCAGCAGCCCCGCAAGGACTAGCGGGTCCTACGAGCAGTACTTC. Protein product: CASSPARTSGSYEQYF.